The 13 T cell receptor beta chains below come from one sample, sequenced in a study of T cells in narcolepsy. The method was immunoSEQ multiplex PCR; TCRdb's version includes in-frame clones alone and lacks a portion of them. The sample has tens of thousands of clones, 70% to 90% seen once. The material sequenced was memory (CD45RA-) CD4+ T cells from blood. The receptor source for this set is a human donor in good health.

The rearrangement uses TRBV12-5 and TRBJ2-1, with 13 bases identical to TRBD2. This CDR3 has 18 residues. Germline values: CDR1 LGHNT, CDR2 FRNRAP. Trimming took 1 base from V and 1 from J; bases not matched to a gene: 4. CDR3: CASGLAGTSGESYNEQFF. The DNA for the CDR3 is TGTGCTAGTGGTTTGGCTGGGACTAGCGGGGAATCCTACAATGAGCAGTTCTTC.

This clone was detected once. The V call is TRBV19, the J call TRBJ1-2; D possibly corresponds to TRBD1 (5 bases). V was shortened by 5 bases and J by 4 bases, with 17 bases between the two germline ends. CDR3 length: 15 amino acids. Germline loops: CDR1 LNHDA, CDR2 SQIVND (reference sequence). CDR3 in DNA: TGTGCCAGTAGTCCCTCTCTCGCAGGGAGCTATGGCTACACCTTC. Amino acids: CASSPSLAGSYGYTF.

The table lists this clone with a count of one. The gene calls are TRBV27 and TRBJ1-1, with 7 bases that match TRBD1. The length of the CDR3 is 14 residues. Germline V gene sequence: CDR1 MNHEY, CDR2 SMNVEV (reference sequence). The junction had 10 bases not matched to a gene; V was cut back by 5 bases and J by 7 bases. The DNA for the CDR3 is TGTGCCAGCAGTCGAAGGACAGGTGGGGGTGAAGCTTTCTTT. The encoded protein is CASSRRTGGGEAFF.

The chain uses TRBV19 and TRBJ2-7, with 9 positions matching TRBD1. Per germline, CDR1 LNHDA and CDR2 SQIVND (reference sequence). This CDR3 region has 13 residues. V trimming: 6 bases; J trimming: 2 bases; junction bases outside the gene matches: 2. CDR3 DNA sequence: TGTGCCAGTAGGGGGACAGGGACCTACGAGCAGTACTTC. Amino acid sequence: CASRGTGTYEQYF. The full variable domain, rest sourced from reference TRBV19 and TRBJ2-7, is DGGITQSPKYLFRKEGQNVTLSCEQNLNHDAMYWYRQDPGQGLRLIYYSQIVNDFQKGDIAEGYSVSREKKESFPLTVTSAQKNPTAFYLCASRGTGTYEQYFGPGTRLTVT.

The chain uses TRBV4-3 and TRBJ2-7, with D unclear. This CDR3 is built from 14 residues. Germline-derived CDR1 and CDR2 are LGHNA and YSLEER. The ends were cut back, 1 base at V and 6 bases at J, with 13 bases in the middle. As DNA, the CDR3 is TGCGCCAGCAGCCAAGTTATATGGTGGGGCGAGCAGTACTTC. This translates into CASSQVIWWGEQYF.

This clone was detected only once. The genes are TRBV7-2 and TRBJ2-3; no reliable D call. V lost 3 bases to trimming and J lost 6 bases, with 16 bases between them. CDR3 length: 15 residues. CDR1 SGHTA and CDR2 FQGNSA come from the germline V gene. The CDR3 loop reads CASSLVRDLWDTQYF. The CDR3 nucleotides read TGTGCCAGCAGCTTGGTCCGAGACCTGTGGGATACGCAGTATTTT.

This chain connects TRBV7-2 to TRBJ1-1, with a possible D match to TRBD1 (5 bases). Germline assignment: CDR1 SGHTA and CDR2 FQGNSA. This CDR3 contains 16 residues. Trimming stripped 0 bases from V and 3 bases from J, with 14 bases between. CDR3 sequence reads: CASSLALRGRDTEAFF. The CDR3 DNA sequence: TGTGCCAGCAGCTTAGCGCTGAGGGGACGGGACACTGAAGCTTTCTTT.

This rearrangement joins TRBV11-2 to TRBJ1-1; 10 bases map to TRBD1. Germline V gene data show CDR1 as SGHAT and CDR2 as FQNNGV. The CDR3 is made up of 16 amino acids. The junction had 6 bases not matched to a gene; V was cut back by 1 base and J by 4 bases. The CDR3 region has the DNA TGTGCCAGCAGCTTAGCTCCAGGGACAGGGGCCACTGAAGCTTTCTTT. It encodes CASSLAPGTGATEAFF.

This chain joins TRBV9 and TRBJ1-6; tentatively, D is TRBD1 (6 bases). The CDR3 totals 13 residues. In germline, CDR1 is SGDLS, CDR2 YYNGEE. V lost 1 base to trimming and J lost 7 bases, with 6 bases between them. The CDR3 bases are TGTGCCAGCAGCGTACAGGGGAATTCACCCCTCCACTTT. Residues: CASSVQGNSPLHF.

CDR3 loop: CASSLDPVSGDTQYF. The CDR3 DNA is TGCGCCAGCAGCTTGGACCCGGTATCTGGAGATACGCAGTATTTT. This chain links TRBV5-1 with TRBJ2-3; D gene uncertain. CDR1 and CDR2 (germline): SGHRS, YFSETQ. Trimming took off 0 bases at V and 5 bases at J, with 13 bases between the two ends. The CDR3 has 15 amino acids. The full variable domain, in which reference TRBV5-1 and TRBJ2-3 provide the parts outside the CDR3, is KAGVTQTPRYLIKTRGQQVTLSCSPISGHRSVSWYQQTPGQGLQFLFEYFSETQRNKGNFPGRFSGRQFSNSRSEMNVSTLELGDSALYLCASSLDPVSGDTQYFGPGTRLTVL.

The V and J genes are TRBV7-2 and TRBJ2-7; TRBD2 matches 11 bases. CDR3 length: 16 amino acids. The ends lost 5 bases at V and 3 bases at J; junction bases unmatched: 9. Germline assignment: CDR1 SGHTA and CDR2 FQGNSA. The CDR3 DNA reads TGTGCCAGCAGCCAAGGAGGGACTAGCGGACGCTACGAGCAGTACTTC. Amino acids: CASSQGGTSGRYEQYF.

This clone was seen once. CDR3 in amino acids: CASSLRLSLGNQPQHF. The CDR3 DNA is TGTGCCAGCAGCTTGCGGCTCTCCCTCGGTAATCAGCCCCAGCATTTT. This sequence joins TRBV5-5 and TRBJ1-5, with D uncertain. CDR1 is SGHKS and CDR2 is YYEKEE in the germline V gene (reference sequence). CDR3 size: 16 residues. The V end lost 1 base, the J end lost 4 bases, and 15 bases lay between the germline ends.

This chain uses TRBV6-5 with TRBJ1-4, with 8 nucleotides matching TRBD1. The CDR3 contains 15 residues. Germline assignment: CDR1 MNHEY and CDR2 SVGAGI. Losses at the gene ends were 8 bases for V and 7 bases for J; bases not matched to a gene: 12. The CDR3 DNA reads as TGTGCCAGCGGTAACAGACAGGGGAGGGGTGAAAAACTGTTTTTT. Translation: CASGNRQGRGEKLFF.